This T cell receptor (beta chain) was captured in a study of blood T cell repertoires in COVID-19. Study as a whole: The cDNA or gDNA used as material had been derived from T cells, B-cell-depleted T cells, or PBMCs.

Under the authors' procedure: Amplification of reference gene primers was used by the study to estimate nucleated cell counts. The assay was immunoSEQ multiplex PCR, and TCRdb's table has in-frame clones only and misses some. V and J calls and clone size are those listed in that table; D and trimming were worked out from the DNA. Of a few hundred thousand clones listed, 90% are singletons. Cohort allocation depended upon clinical history that participants reported. Participants in the exposed group had met a COVID-19 case in the 2 weeks before joining the study. This clone was recorded only once. CDR1 is WSHSY and CDR2 is SAAADI in the germline V gene. With V trimmed by 6 bases and J by 7 bases, 20 bases remained unmatched. CDR3 length equals 17 residues.

This TCR was sampled from a young man who had been exposed to COVID-19. The chain couples TRBV10-2 to TRBJ2-7; TRBD2 aligns across 8 bases. Sequencing was done on a sample of PBMCs or T cells enriched from blood (not recorded which). This CDR3 is CASRDAGAAGVFLEQYF. The CDR3 nucleotides read TGCGCCAGCAGGGACGCCGGGGCAGCGGGGGTCTTCTTGGAGCAGTACTTC.